This T cell receptor beta chain appears in the sequencing data of a study of T-cell reconstitution after alpha-beta-depleted transplantation in children. The V gene's germline CDR1 is SGHTA and CDR2 FQGNSA. There are 13 residues in the CDR3. Trimming shortened V by 0 bases and J by 4 bases, and 6 bases separated the two germline ends. Preparing the TCRbeta library involved the use of unique molecular identifiers. TCRdb fed the PCR reads into MiXCR, producing one record per CDR3 protein. The sample holds around 480,000 distinct CDR3 sequences, about 31% seen once. This TCR derives from a human donor who donated a stem cell graft to a child with aplastic anemia. J is TRBJ2-5 and V is TRBV7-2; D unclear. The sample was PBMCs from the stem cell graft donor, taken from the stem cell graft. CDR3 coding DNA: TGTGCCAGCAGCTTAGCCCAGGTAGAGACCCAGTACTTC. Its protein product is CASSLAQVETQYF.